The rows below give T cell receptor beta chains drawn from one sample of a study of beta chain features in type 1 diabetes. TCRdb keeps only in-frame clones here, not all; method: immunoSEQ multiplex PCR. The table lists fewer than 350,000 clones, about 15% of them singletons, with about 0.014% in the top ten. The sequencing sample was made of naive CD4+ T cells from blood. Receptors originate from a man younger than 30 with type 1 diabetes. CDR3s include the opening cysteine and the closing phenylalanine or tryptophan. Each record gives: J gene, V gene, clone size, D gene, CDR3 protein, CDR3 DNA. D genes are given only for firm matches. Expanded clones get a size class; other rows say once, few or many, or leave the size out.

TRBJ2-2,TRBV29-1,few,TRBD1,CSVPDRATGELFF,TGCAGCGTGCCGGACAGGGCCACCGGGGAGCTGTTTTTT
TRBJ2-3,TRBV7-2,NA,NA,CASSLGVGGGTDTQYF,TGTGCCAGCAGCTTAGGAGTAGGGGGGGGCACAGATACGCAGTATTTT
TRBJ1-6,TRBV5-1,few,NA,CASSLDRVSSPLHF,TGCGCCAGCAGCTTGGACAGGGTGAGCTCACCCCTCCACTTT
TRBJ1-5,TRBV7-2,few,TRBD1,CASSIGGGWSNQPQHF,TGTGCCAGCAGCATCGGAGGGGGCTGGAGCAATCAGCCCCAGCATTTT
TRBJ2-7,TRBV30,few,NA,CAWSVRRGALGQYF,TGTGCCTGGAGTGTACGGCGGGGCGCCCTGGGGCAGTACTTC
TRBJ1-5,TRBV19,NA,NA,CASSPSSTRVAVNQPQHF,TGTGCCAGTAGTCCCTCATCGACCCGGGTGGCCGTAAATCAGCCCCAGCATTTT
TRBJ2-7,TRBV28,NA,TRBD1,CASTTPQGARGEQYF,TGTGCCAGCACCACCCCACAGGGGGCGAGGGGTGAGCAGTACTTC
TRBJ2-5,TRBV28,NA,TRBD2,CASSLQLAGDHETQYF,TGTGCCAGCAGTTTACAACTAGCGGGGGATCACGAGACCCAGTACTTC
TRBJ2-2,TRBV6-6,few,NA,CASGTQNGELFF,TGTGCCAGCGGGACACAAAACGGGGAGCTGTTTTTT
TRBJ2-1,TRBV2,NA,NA,CASRKFPPGSEQFF,TGTGCCAGCAGAAAATTCCCTCCGGGGAGTGAGCAGTTCTTC
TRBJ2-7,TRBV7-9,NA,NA,CASSQRVTGYEQYF,TGTGCCAGCAGCCAGAGGGTTACAGGGTACGAGCAGTACTTC
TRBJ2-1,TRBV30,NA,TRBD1,CAWGRGLYNEQFF,TGTGCCTGGGGCAGGGGGCTTTACAATGAGCAGTTCTTC
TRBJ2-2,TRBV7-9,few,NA,CASSLRLAVTGELFF,TGTGCCAGCAGCTTAAGGTTGGCGGTCACCGGGGAGCTGTTTTTT
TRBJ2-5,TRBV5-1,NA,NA,CASSLSVSRGQETQYF,TGCGCCAGCAGCTTGTCCGTCTCAAGGGGCCAAGAGACCCAGTACTTC
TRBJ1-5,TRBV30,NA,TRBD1,CAWRTGGDGSGPQHF,TGTGCCTGGCGGACAGGGGGCGACGGTTCTGGGCCCCAGCATTTT
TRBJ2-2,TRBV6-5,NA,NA,CASSTVNTGELFF,TGTGCCAGCAGTACAGTGAACACCGGGGAGCTGTTTTTT
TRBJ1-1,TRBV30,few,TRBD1,CAWRGQPNTEAFF,TGTGCCTGGCGGGGACAGCCGAACACTGAAGCTTTCTTT